This T cell receptor beta chain was sequenced during a study of neurological immune-mediated disorders. Overall study results and limits: HTLV-1-associated myelopathy had the most TCR clonal expansion, while multiple sclerosis had the least, a level that fell below healthy controls.

cDNA was made by 5'RACE with 10-nucleotide random UMIs. Each CDR3 protein gets one entry after TCRdb re-called the 5' RACE reads with MiXCR. The sample contains fewer than 90,000 distinct CDR3 sequences, 10% of which appear only once. In this sample, this clonotype turned up many times. Its antigen is not known. The sequenced sample consisted of PBMCs. The source of this sequence is a man aged 35 to 55 in good health.

For the CDR3, the DNA is TGTGCCATCAGCCCGCCGGGCACAGATACGCAGTATTTT. Encoded protein: CAISPPGTDTQYF. The V and J genes are TRBV10-3 and TRBJ2-3; D not resolved. The ends were cut back, 6 bases at V and 1 base at J, with 8 bases in the middle. This CDR3 comprises 13 residues. CDR1 and CDR2 from the germline V gene are ENHRY and SYGVKD.